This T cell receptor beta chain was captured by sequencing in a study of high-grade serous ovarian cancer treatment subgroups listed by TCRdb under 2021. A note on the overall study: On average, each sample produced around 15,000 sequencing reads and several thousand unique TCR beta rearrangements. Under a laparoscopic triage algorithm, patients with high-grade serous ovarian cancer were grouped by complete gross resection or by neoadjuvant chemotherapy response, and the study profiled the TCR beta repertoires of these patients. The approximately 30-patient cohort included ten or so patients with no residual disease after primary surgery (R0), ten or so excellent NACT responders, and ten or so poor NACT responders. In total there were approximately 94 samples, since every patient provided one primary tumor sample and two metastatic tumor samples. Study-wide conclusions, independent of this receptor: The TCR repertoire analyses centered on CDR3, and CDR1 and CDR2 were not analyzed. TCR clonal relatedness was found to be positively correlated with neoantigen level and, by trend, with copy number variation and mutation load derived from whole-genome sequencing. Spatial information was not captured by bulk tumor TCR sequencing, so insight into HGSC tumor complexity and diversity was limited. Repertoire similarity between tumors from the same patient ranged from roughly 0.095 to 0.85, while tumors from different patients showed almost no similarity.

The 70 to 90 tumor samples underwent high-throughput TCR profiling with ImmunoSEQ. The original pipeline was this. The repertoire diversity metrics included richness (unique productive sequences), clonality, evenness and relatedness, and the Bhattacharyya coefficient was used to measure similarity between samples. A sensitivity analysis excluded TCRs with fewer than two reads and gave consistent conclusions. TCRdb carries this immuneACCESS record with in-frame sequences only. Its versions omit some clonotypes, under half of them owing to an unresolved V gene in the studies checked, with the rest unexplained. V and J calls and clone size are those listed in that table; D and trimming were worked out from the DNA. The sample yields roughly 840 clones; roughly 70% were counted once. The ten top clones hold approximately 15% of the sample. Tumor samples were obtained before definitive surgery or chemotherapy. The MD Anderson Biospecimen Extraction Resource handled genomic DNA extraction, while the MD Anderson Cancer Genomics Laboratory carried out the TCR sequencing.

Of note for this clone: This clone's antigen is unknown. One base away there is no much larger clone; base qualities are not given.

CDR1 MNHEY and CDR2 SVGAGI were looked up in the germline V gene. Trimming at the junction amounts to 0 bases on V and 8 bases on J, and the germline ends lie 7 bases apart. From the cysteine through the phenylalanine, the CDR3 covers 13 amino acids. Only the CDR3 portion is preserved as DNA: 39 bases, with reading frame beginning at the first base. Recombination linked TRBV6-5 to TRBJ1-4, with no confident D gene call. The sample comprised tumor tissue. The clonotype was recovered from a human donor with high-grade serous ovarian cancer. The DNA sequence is TGTGCCAGCAGTTACTCGATGGGAGAAAAACTGTTTTTT. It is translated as CASSYSMGEKLFF.